This TCR beta chain was found in a study of a mutant IDH1 vaccine in newly diagnosed glioma. Study-wide context: Patients began vaccination 4-6 weeks after radiotherapy alone, or with temozolomide cycles. Previous treatment comprised radiotherapy, temozolomide, or both, mostly both.

The CDR3 has 18 amino acids. V lost 0 bases, J lost 5 bases, and 22 bases lay in between. Germline lookup yields CDR1 LNHNV and CDR2 YYDKDF (reference sequence). Libraries were prepared by immunoSEQ multiplex PCR; TCRdb keeps only in-frame clonotypes and omits some of them. The repertoire includes around 69,000 clones, around nine tenths of them detected once, and approximately 2% sits in the top ten. Time point denoted: week 35, safety follow-up. Alongside topical imiquimod, each dose of vaccine comprised 300 ug of mutant IDH1 20-mer peptide. A note on this clone: Its target is not known.

Findings of the study overall: Changes to the top peripheral T cell clonotypes appeared unrelated to pseudoprogression.

The TCR originated in a man aged 30-40 years with glioma. The rearrangement uses TRBV15 and TRBJ2-5; TRBD1 or TRBD2 may be the D gene (5 bases each). Source: PBMCs, taken from a glioma patient whose treatment included an IDH1 peptide vaccine. This CDR3 reads CATSRDRRALGVLETQYF. For the CDR3, the DNA is TGTGCCACCAGCAGAGACCGGCGGGCCTTGGGGGTTCTGGAGACCCAGTACTTC.